These 5 T cell receptor beta chains were sequenced from one sample in a study of blood T cell repertoires in COVID-19. The method was immunoSEQ multiplex PCR; TCRdb's version includes in-frame clones alone and lacks a portion of them. The data hold over 150,000 clones, with 90% observed a single time. Material: peripheral blood. The receptors were gathered from a man aged 45-65 years with acute or convalescent COVID-19.

The rearrangement joins TRBV28 to TRBJ1-1, with 10 nucleotides matching TRBD1. Germline CDR1 MDHEN, CDR2 SYDVKM. This CDR3 comprises 16 residues. Trimming at V came to 5 bases and at J to 1 base, leaving 7 bases not matched to a gene. In nucleotides, the CDR3 is TGTGCCAGCAGTCCCCGTTGGGACAGGGGGAACACTGAAGCTTTCTTT. The encoded protein is CASSPRWDRGNTEAFF.

The CDR3 region has the DNA TGTGCCAGCAGCCAAGCCGGGACTCAACAGTGGGGTACGCAGTATTTT. Translated: CASSQAGTQQWGTQYF. This rearrangement joins TRBV13 to TRBJ2-3; possible D gene TRBD2, 6 bases. Germline-derived CDR1 and CDR2 are PRHDT and FYEKMQ (reference sequence). The germline V and J ends were trimmed by 5 bases and 8 bases, with 23 bases remaining between them. This CDR3 region has 16 residues.

The chain is built from TRBV4-2 and TRBJ1-1; 8 nucleotides agree with TRBD1. The CDR3 sequence is 14 residues long. The trim removed 1 base at V and 4 bases at J, leaving 2 bases unmatched. The germline CDR1 and CDR2 sequences are LGHNA and YNFKEQ. CDR3 residues: CASSQGQGLTEAFF. CDR3 nucleotide sequence: TGTGCCAGCAGCCAAGGACAGGGGCTCACTGAAGCTTTCTTT.

This clone was seen more than once but under ten times. The rearrangement links TRBV7-9 to TRBJ2-1; 10 nucleotides line up with TRBD2. V gave up 3 bases and J gave up 2 bases; unmatched junction bases: 4. Germline CDR1 reads SEHNR; CDR2 reads FQNEAQ (reference sequence). The CDR3 contains 16 residues. DNA of the CDR3: TGTGCCAGCAGCTTTAGCGGGAGGCCCACCTACAATGAGCAGTTCTTC. Translation gives CASSFSGRPTYNEQFF.

The chain is built from TRBV2 and TRBJ1-6, with D maybe TRBD1 (5 bases). V lost 2 bases and J lost 7, with 18 bases in between. Germline CDR1 reads SNHLY; CDR2 reads FYNNEI. The CDR3 runs 17 residues. The CDR3 DNA sequence: TGTGCCAGCAGTGAAAATCGCAGGGCCCTAAGAAATTCACCCCTCCACTTT. Protein product: CASSENRRALRNSPLHF.